This entry describes one TCR beta chain. The entry originates in a study of blood T cell repertoires in COVID-19. Cohort assignment relied on participant-reported clinical history. The repertoire was sequenced with immunoSEQ multiplex PCR; TCRdb's copy has only in-frame clones and lacks some. The data hold under 250,000 clones, with approximately 80% observed a single time. The source is a man younger than 45 with acute COVID-19. Sequencing was done on a sample of PBMCs or T cells enriched from blood (not recorded which).

CDR3 sequence (DNA): TGTGCCAGCAGCTTAGGATCCGGGACAGTTAGCACAGATACGCAGTATTTT. Translated: CASSLGSGTVSTDTQYF. This sequence joins TRBV7-9 and TRBJ2-3, with 7 positions matching TRBD1. This CDR3 has 17 residues. Germline CDR1 SEHNR, CDR2 FQNEAQ (reference sequence). The V gene end was trimmed by 1 base and the J gene end by 0 bases; junction bases not matched to a gene: 7.